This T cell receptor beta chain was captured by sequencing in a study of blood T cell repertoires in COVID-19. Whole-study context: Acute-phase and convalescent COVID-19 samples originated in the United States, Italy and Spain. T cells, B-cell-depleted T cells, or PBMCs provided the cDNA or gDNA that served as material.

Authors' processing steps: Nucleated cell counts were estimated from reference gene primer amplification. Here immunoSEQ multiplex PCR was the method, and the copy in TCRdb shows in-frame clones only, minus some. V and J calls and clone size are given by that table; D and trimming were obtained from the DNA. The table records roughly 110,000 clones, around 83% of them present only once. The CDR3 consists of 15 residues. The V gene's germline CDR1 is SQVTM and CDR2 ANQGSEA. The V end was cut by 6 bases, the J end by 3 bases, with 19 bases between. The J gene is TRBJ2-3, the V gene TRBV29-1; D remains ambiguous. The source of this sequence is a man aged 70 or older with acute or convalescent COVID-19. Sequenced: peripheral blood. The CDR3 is CSVVPGFAGTDTQYF. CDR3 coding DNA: TGCAGCGTAGTACCAGGTTTTGCTGGAACAGATACGCAGTATTTT.